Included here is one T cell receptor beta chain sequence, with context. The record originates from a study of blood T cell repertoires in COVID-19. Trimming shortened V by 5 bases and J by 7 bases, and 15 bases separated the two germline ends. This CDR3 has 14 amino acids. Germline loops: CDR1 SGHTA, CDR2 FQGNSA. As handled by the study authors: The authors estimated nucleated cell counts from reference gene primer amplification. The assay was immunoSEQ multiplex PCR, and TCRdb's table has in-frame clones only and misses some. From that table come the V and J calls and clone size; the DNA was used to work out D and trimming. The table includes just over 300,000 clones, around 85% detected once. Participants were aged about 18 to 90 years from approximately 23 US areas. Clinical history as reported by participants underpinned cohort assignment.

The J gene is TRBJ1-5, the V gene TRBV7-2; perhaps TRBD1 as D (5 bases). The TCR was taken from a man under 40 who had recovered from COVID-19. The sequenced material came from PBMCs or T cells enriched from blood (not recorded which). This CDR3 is CASSRGGDGQPQHF. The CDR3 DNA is TGTGCCAGCAGCCGTGGGGGGGACGGACAGCCCCAGCATTTT.